The present TCR beta chain was sequenced within a study of T cell repertoires in cytomegalovirus infection. Study background: Evidence of both CMV infection and a matching HLA type came from public TCR beta signatures. Notes on the study in general: Dominant in the ex vivo response were TCR beta clonotypes restricted by HLA-C and specific for CMV.

TCRdb independently ran MiXCR on the reads; one entry per CDR3 protein. The sample gives fewer than 900,000 distinct CDR3 sequences, about 27% of which show up once; around 13% is in the top ten. With 2 bases removed from V and 6 bases from J, the gap between germline ends came to 7 bases. Germline CDR1 reads MNHNY; CDR2 reads SVGAGI (reference sequence). This CDR3 spans 13 amino acids. This clonotype has ten or more counts. Its antigen is currently unknown. Sample: cultured CD8+ T cells from PBMCs, taken from culture after CMV antigen stimulation. J is TRBJ2-2 and V is TRBV6-6; either TRBD1 or TRBD2 may supply D (5 bases each). This TCR was sampled from a human donor in good health (CMV status not recorded). Some clones in this sample may be carry-over from other donors' samples. The CDR3 loop reads CASSYGTSGELFF. The CDR3 region has the DNA TGTGCCAGCAGTTACGGGACCTCCGGGGAGCTGTTTTTT.